The 18 T cell receptor beta chains reported below all come from one sample, sequenced in a study of blood T cell repertoires in COVID-19. Assay: immunoSEQ multiplex PCR; the TCRdb copy retains only in-frame clones and omits some. The top ten hold approximately 2% of the sample, which has hundreds of thousands of clones, about 82% seen once. Input material: PBMCs or T cells enriched from blood (not recorded which). The receptors originated from a woman between 45 and 65 years old who had recovered from COVID-19.

This chain uses TRBV19 with TRBJ2-2; 14 bases agree with TRBD2. Germline V CDR1 and CDR2: LNHDA, SQIVND (reference sequence). J gave up 4 bases and V 7 bases, and 5 bases lay outside the gene matches. The CDR3 totals 16 residues. The CDR3 protein is CASKRLAGGSTGELFF. CDR3 sequence (DNA): TGTGCCAGTAAGAGACTAGCGGGAGGGAGCACCGGGGAGCTGTTTTTT.

V and J are TRBV9 and TRBJ1-2, with TRBD1 as a possible D gene (6 bases). Germline assignment: CDR1 SGDLS and CDR2 YYNGEE. V lost 0 bases, J lost 4 bases, and 13 bases lay in between. There are 15 residues in the CDR3. The CDR3 DNA reads as TGTGCCAGCAGCGTAGAAGGGACAAAAAGCTATGGCTACACCTTC. Residues: CASSVEGTKSYGYTF.

This clone has a handful of counts. This chain's CDR3 is CASSQDRSGYEQYF. The CDR3 nucleotides read TGCGCCAGCAGCCAAGATCGGTCGGGATACGAGCAGTACTTC. This chain links TRBV4-3 with TRBJ2-7, with a possible D match to TRBD2 (5 bases). Trimming cost V 0 bases and J 4 bases, with 10 bases left between them. Germline loops: CDR1 LGHNA, CDR2 YSLEER. The CDR3 covers 14 residues.

The rearrangement links TRBV10-3 to TRBJ2-7; 13 bases are shared with TRBD2. J lost 6 bases, V lost 0 bases, and 11 bases had no gene match. Germline values: CDR1 ENHRY, CDR2 SYGVKD. CDR3 length equals 18 residues. The CDR3 DNA is TGTGCCATCAGTGAGTCCCCGACTAGCGGGAGGACCTCAGGCGAGCAGTACTTC. This codes for CAISESPTSGRTSGEQYF.

A single count supports this clone. V and J are TRBV27 and TRBJ1-1, with a weak D call TRBD1 (5 bases). Germline CDR1 and CDR2: MNHEY and SMNVEV (reference sequence). V lost 7 bases to trimming and J lost 0 bases, with 15 bases between them. The CDR3 extends over 15 amino acids. CDR3 amino acids: CASIPRGGVNTEAFF. The CDR3 DNA reads TGTGCCAGCATCCCCCGGGGGGGGGTGAACACTGAAGCTTTCTTT.

A few counts support this clone. The chain links TRBV28 to TRBJ1-5; TRBD1 is a possible D gene (5 bases). The length of the CDR3 is 15 residues. From germline, CDR1 is MDHEN and CDR2 SYDVKM. Trimming stripped 5 bases from V and 2 bases from J, with 13 bases between. DNA of the CDR3: TGTGCCAGCAGTCGCCCAGGGATGGGCAATCAGCCCCAGCATTTT. It yields the protein CASSRPGMGNQPQHF.

This clone was detected a few times. The chain links TRBV30 to TRBJ1-5, with a weak D call TRBD1 (5 bases). Trimming took off 1 base at V and 10 bases at J, with 8 bases between the two ends. CDR1 GTSNPN and CDR2 SVGIG come from the germline V gene (reference sequence). The CDR3 runs to 11 residues. CDR3 protein: CAWSDRGPQHF. The CDR3 DNA sequence: TGTGCCTGGAGTGATAGGGGACCCCAGCATTTT.

This sequence joins TRBV28 and TRBJ2-1, with 9 bases fitting TRBD1. The CDR3 consists of 16 residues. CDR1 and CDR2 (germline): MDHEN, SYDVKM. The J segment lost 3 bases and the V segment lost 1 base, leaving 4 bases of the junction unmatched. The CDR3 nucleotides are TGTGCCAGCAGTTTATACGGACAGGGGATCTACAATGAGCAGTTCTTC. Amino acid sequence: CASSLYGQGIYNEQFF.

This clone was seen once. V and J are TRBV6-2 or TRBV6-3 and TRBJ2-7; D ambiguous. Per the germline V gene, CDR1 is MNHEY and CDR2 is SVGEGT. This CDR3 has 14 amino acids. V was clipped by 5 bases and J by 3 bases, with 14 bases between them. The CDR3 spells CASSRPRNSYEQYF. The CDR3 DNA reads as TGTGCCAGCAGTAGGCCCAGGAACAGCTACGAGCAGTACTTC.

V is TRBV7-2 and J is TRBJ1-2; TRBD1 matches 8 bases. V lost 5 bases, J lost 4 bases, and 3 bases stayed unmatched. CDR1 and CDR2 from the germline V gene are SGHTA and FQGNSA. CDR3 length: 13 amino acids. The CDR3 DNA is TGTGCCAGCAGCCTGACAGGGGCCTATGGCTACACCTTC. This sequence encodes CASSLTGAYGYTF.

The CDR3 is CSGQTGGGTEAFF. The CDR3 coding sequence is TGCAGCGGACAGACAGGGGGGGGTACTGAAGCTTTCTTT. This chain uses TRBV29-1 with TRBJ1-1; 9 bases are shared with TRBD1. CDR3 length: 13 residues. V shed 7 bases and J 5 bases; nucleotides not matched to a gene: 8. Germline assignment: CDR1 SQVTM and CDR2 ANQGSEA.

This clone was picked up one time. The chain carries TRBV23-1 and TRBJ2-5; the match to TRBD2 covers 13 bases. TRBV23-1 falls under the ORF class, with uncertain function. CDR3 length equals 15 residues. J was trimmed by 5 bases and V by 9 bases; bases with no gene match: 9. DNA for the CDR3: TGCGCCAGAACTCCGGGACTAGCGGGATTGGAGACCCAGTACTTC. This sequence encodes CARTPGLAGLETQYF.

This clone was counted a single time. V gene TRBV7-9 combines with J gene TRBJ2-7; D call uncertain. Germline assignment: CDR1 SEHNR and CDR2 FQNEAQ (reference sequence). The CDR3 is made up of 14 amino acids. Trimming pared 4 bases from V and 2 bases from J, leaving 12 bases between. DNA for the CDR3: TGTGCCAGCAGCTCCGAGCGAGTCACCTACGAGCAGTACTTC. Translated, it gives CASSSERVTYEQYF.

The chain employs TRBV4-1 and TRBJ2-1; 8 positions agree with TRBD2. V lost 2 bases, J lost 10 bases, and 10 bases stayed unmatched. Germline assignment: CDR1 MGHRA and CDR2 YSYEKL. The CDR3 covers 15 residues. The CDR3 sequence is CASSQLTSGGGEQFF. CDR3 coding DNA: TGCGCCAGCAGCCAACTTACTAGCGGAGGAGGGGAGCAGTTCTTC.

CDR3 loop: CASSFETGTYEQYF. The CDR3 nucleotides are TGTGCCAGCAGCTTTGAGACGGGGACCTACGAGCAGTACTTC. This sequence joins TRBV7-6 and TRBJ2-7; the D gene is possibly TRBD2 (5 bases). Germline-derived CDR1 and CDR2 are SGHVS and FNYEAQ. Trimming removed 3 bases at V and 2 bases at J, with 11 bases between. CDR3 size: 14 residues.

This clone was counted once. This chain joins TRBV24-1 and TRBJ1-2, with TRBD1 identical over 10 bases. With 3 bases clipped from V and 4 bases from J, the junction kept 4 bases outside the gene matches. The CDR3 loop spans 15 amino acids. CDR1 is KGHDR, CDR2 SFDVKD, per germline. As DNA, the CDR3 is TGTGCCACCAGTGATCCGGGACAGGGGTCCTATGGCTACACCTTC. The encoded protein is CATSDPGQGSYGYTF.

In the case of this clone: The sample carries other DNA sequences with the same CDR3. V gene TRBV5-1 combines with J gene TRBJ2-5; 7 bases fit TRBD2. After removal of 2 bases from V and 3 bases from J, the junction contained 1 base not matched to a gene. Germline V gives CDR1 SGHRS, CDR2 YFSETQ. This CDR3 has 13 amino acids. CDR3 DNA sequence: TGCGCCAGCAGCTTAGGGAGGGAAGAGACCCAGTACTTC. Translated: CASSLGREETQYF.

The chain uses TRBV2 and TRBJ1-4, with TRBD1 matching over 12 bases. The CDR3 totals 16 residues. J lost 11 bases, V lost 6 bases, and 13 bases had no gene match. The V gene's germline CDR1 is SNHLY and CDR2 FYNNEI. The CDR3 loop reads CASSTQGTGGTGKLFF. As DNA, the CDR3 is TGTGCCAGCAGCACGCAAGGGACAGGGGGCACGGGTAAACTGTTTTTT.